The 12 T cell receptor beta chains below come from one sample, sequenced in a study of T cell clonotyping in hematopoietic cell transplantation. Produced via immunoSEQ multiplex PCR; TCRdb's table is partial and in-frame only. The sample has some 13,000 clones; around 94% are singletons. Sequenced material: PBMCs, taken 30 days after allogeneic stem cell transplant. The source is a male patient between 55 and 70 years old who had an allogeneic stem cell transplant from an unrelated donor, so the T cells may come from the graft donor. Some clones in this sample may be carry-over from other donors' samples.

The DNA of the CDR3 is TGTGCCAGCAGCTTAGTCTTGGACAGGGGGCTGAATGAAAAACTGTTTTTT. Translated: CASSLVLDRGLNEKLFF. This rearrangement joins TRBV7-9 to TRBJ1-4; 11 bases align to TRBD1. Losses at the gene ends were 1 base for V and 5 bases for J; bases not matched to a gene: 6. The CDR3 is made up of 17 amino acids. Germline CDR1 and CDR2: SEHNR and FQNEAQ (reference sequence). Full variable domain (remainder filled in from reference TRBV7-9 and TRBJ1-4): DTGVSQNPRHKITKRGQNVTFRCDPISEHNRLYWYRQTLGQGPEFLTYFQNEAQLEKSRLLSDRFSAERPKGSFSTLEIQRTEQGDSAMYLCASSLVLDRGLNEKLFFGSGTQLSVL.

The rearrangement links TRBV28 to TRBJ1-2, with 7 bases fitting TRBD1. V lost 6 bases, J lost 5 bases, and 9 bases stayed unmatched. Germline V lookup: CDR1 MDHEN, CDR2 SYDVKM. The CDR3 consists of 14 residues. In DNA, the CDR3 is TGTGCCAGCAGGATCTCCGGGACAGCTTATGGCTACACCTTC. Its translation: CASRISGTAYGYTF.

The chain has TRBV15 and TRBJ2-1; 12 bases fit TRBD2. V lost 0 bases, J lost 7 bases, and 4 bases stayed unmatched. CDR1 is LNHNV, CDR2 YYDKDF, per germline (reference sequence). CDR3 size: 16 residues. The CDR3 DNA follows: TGTGCCACCAGCAGAGAGAGCACTAGCGGGGGGAATGAGCAGTTCTTC. This encodes CATSRESTSGGNEQFF.

This chain links TRBV9 with TRBJ1-5; D remains ambiguous. Germline V lookup: CDR1 SGDLS, CDR2 YYNGEE. This CDR3 comprises 18 residues. Trimming left V 4 bases short and J 4 bases short, with 24 bases between. The CDR3 protein is CASSPLPPARLGNQPQHF. CDR3 DNA sequence: TGTGCCAGCAGCCCCCTCCCCCCTGCGCGACTCGGGAATCAGCCCCAGCATTTT.

The rearrangement links TRBV6-5 to TRBJ1-6; no clear D gene. The CDR3 loop spans 14 amino acids. Germline assignment: CDR1 MNHEY and CDR2 SVGAGI. V was trimmed by 4 bases and J by 9 bases, leaving 13 bases between them. CDR3 nucleotides: TGTGCCAGCAGTTCCGGAAAGGTCGTTTCACCCCTCCACTTT. It translates to CASSSGKVVSPLHF.

The rearrangement uses TRBV7-6 and TRBJ1-1, with 7 bases fitting TRBD1. The junction had 11 bases not matched to a gene; V was cut back by 5 bases and J by 5 bases. The CDR3 spans 15 residues. CDR1 and CDR2 from the germline V gene are SGHVS and FNYEAQ. The CDR3 sequence: CASSPSQGGWTEAFF. DNA of the CDR3: TGTGCCAGCAGCCCAAGTCAGGGGGGCTGGACTGAAGCTTTCTTT.

J is TRBJ1-4 and V is TRBV7-2; D is unresolved. The CDR3 is 14 residues long. Germline lookup yields CDR1 SGHTA and CDR2 FQGNSA. The V gene lost 6 bases and the J gene lost 2 bases, with 10 bases spanning the gap. As DNA, the CDR3 is TGTGCCAGCAGGTTTTCGAGGACTAATGAAAAACTGTTTTTT. Amino acids: CASRFSRTNEKLFF.

V is TRBV21-1 and J is TRBJ2-5. TRBV21-1 is labeled a pseudogene. The CDR3 is made up of 17 amino acids. CDR3 protein: CASSTRKGIQLQETQYF. Here the CDR3 DNA reads TGTGCCAGCAGCACCCGCAAGGGCATCCAGCTCCAAGAGACCCAGTACTTC.

This chain links TRBV4-3 with TRBJ1-2; D not certain. The CDR3 spans 13 residues. Germline-derived CDR1 and CDR2 are LGHNA and YSLEER. Trimming cost V 0 bases and J 0 bases, with 2 bases left between them. The DNA for the CDR3 is TGCGCCAGCAGCCAAGACCCTAACTATGGCTACACCTTC. Translating gives CASSQDPNYGYTF.

V usage is TRBV5-1 and J usage is TRBJ1-1, with D perhaps matching TRBD1 (5 bases). Trimming removed 3 bases at V and 0 bases at J, with 9 bases between. This CDR3 region has 14 residues. Germline CDR1 is SGHRS and CDR2 is YFSETQ. CDR3 sequence (DNA): TGCGCCAGCAGCTATACAGGCCTGAACACTGAAGCTTTCTTT. Protein product: CASSYTGLNTEAFF.

The genes are TRBV2 and TRBJ1-1; weak D call: TRBD1 (5 bases). CDR3 length: 14 residues. The V and J ends lost 7 bases and 0 bases respectively, with 12 bases between them. Germline lookup yields CDR1 SNHLY and CDR2 FYNNEI. CDR3 nucleotide sequence: TGTGCCAGCAAGGGGAACGCCCTGAACACTGAAGCTTTCTTT. Residues: CASKGNALNTEAFF.

This chain uses TRBV9 with TRBJ2-3; D call uncertain. The CDR3 is made up of 14 amino acids. V was clipped by 0 bases and J by 2 bases, with 7 bases between them. In germline, CDR1 is SGDLS, CDR2 YYNGEE. CDR3 nucleotide sequence: TGTGCCAGCAGCGTAGCACAGTTCACAGATACGCAGTATTTT. Translation gives CASSVAQFTDTQYF.